This T cell receptor beta chain was captured in a study of response to subunit inactivated influenza vaccine. Trimming cost V 6 bases and J 5 bases, with 9 bases left between them. The CDR3 is 12 amino acids. Per germline, CDR1 SGHTA and CDR2 FQGNSA. TCRdb used MiXCR to reprocess the RT-PCR reads, holding one entry per CDR3 protein. The sample lists 800,000 to 1,000,000 distinct CDR3 sequences, 21% seen once, with roughly a tenth in the top ten. General study points: The authors suggested that few new T cells are recruited per seasonal influenza vaccination.

This clonotype came up many times. Its antigen is undetermined. V gene TRBV7-2 combines with J gene TRBJ2-3; D remains unclear. The material was PBMCs from blood, obtained around 5 days after vaccination. This sequence originates from a man in his forties or fifties who received an inactivated influenza vaccine. CDR3 DNA: TGTGCCAGCAGTAGGGATCTAGATACGCAGTATTTT. Protein: CASSRDLDTQYF.